Below, 32 T cell receptor beta chains from the same sample are listed, as sequenced in a study of blood T cell repertoires in COVID-19 (dated by TCRdb to the early 2020s). Libraries were built with the immunoSEQ multiplex PCR assay. Here the immuneACCESS table is served through TCRdb, limited to in-frame sequences with V and J called. Missing clones are a known gap in these copies; in checked studies unresolved V genes cover under half, and the rest lacks a known reason. For this sample there are some 330,000 clones; roughly 89% appear just once. 1.5% to 2% of the sample goes to the ten largest clones. Sequenced material: peripheral blood. These receptors originate from a woman between 25 and 40 years old with COVID-19, enrolled during active disease.

The rearrangement links TRBV5-4 to TRBJ1-2, with 9 bases matching TRBD1. The germline V gene has CDR1 SGHNT and CDR2 YYREEE (reference sequence). J lost 12 bases, V lost 4 bases, and 7 bases had no gene match. The CDR3 spans 12 residues. CDR3 region: CASSLDRGRNTF. The CDR3 nucleotides read TGTGCCAGCAGCCTGGACAGGGGTAGGAACACCTTC.

This clone was counted between two and nine times. At one of its ends the junction is not consistent with the germline gene, which may arise from a read error. This chain links TRBV11-2 with TRBJ1-1; D remains unclear. The germline CDR1 and CDR2 sequences are SGHAT and FQNNGV. CDR3 length: 13 residues. DNA for the CDR3: TGTGCCAGCAGCCTAGAGCGGGGTACTGAAGCTTTCTTT. Protein: CASSLERGTEAFF.

CDR3 residues: CASSSYPAGGGRTDTQYF. CDR3 coding DNA: TGTGCCAGCAGCTCCTACCCGGCTGGCGGGGGGCGCACAGATACGCAGTATTTT. This chain joins TRBV7-9 and TRBJ2-3; 8 bases map to TRBD2. The CDR3 runs 18 residues. Trimming cost V 4 bases and J 1 base; bases outside gene matches: 13. Per germline, CDR1 SEHNR and CDR2 FQNEAQ (reference sequence).

This clone was detected once. This chain uses TRBV2 with TRBJ2-3; TRBD2 agrees at 14 bases. The CDR3 runs to 21 residues. CDR1 and CDR2 from the germline V gene are SNHLY and FYNNEI. Unmatched junction bases numbered 18, after V lost 3 bases and J lost 4 bases. CDR3 coding DNA: TGTGCCAGCAGTGAGGACGGCACCGGGACTAGCGGGGGACCCAGCCCAGATACGCAGTATTTT. Translation: CASSEDGTGTSGGPSPDTQYF.

V is TRBV5-1 and J is TRBJ1-2; possibly TRBD1 for D (6 bases). This CDR3 is built from 16 residues. Germline V gene lookup returns CDR1 SGHRS and CDR2 YFSETQ. Trimming cost V 3 bases and J 6 bases, with 21 bases left between them. CDR3 coding DNA: TGCGCCAGCAGCTCACAAACGATCGGGGGGCGTGATGGCTACACCTTC. Encoded protein: CASSSQTIGGRDGYTF.

This chain links TRBV27 with TRBJ2-7, with 7 bases matching TRBD1. J gave up 3 bases and V 5 bases, and 10 bases lay outside the gene matches. Germline lookup yields CDR1 MNHEY and CDR2 SMNVEV (reference sequence). CDR3 size: 15 residues. The CDR3 DNA reads TGTGCCAGCAGTCCGTTTGACCGGGACAGCTACGAGCAGTACTTC. Translation: CASSPFDRDSYEQYF.

This clone was observed a handful of times. The V gene is TRBV30, the J gene TRBJ1-5, with D possibly TRBD1 on 6 matching bases. The V end lost 2 bases, the J end lost 3 bases, and 14 bases lay between the germline ends. This CDR3 has 15 amino acids. Germline CDR1 reads GTSNPN; CDR2 reads SVGIG (reference sequence). CDR3 sequence: CAWSPTGLYNQPQHF. DNA of the CDR3: TGTGCCTGGAGTCCTACAGGGTTGTACAATCAGCCCCAGCATTTT.

This clone appeared a few times. The genes are TRBV5-1 and TRBJ1-2, with 8 bases identical to TRBD1. Germline V CDR1 and CDR2: SGHRS, YFSETQ. The CDR3 runs 13 residues. V was clipped by 4 bases and J by 9 bases; unmatched bases: 8. DNA of the CDR3: TGCGCCAGCAGCGAGGGACAGGCAAGTCGCTACACCTTC. This sequence encodes CASSEGQASRYTF. Supplemented by reference TRBV5-1 and TRBJ1-2, the full variable domain reads KAGVTQTPRYLIKTRGQQVTLSCSPISGHRSVSWYQQTPGQGLQFLFEYFSETQRNKGNFPGRFSGRQFSNSRSEMNVSTLELGDSALYLCASSEGQASRYTFGSGTRLTVV.

The genes are TRBV19 and TRBJ1-2; D might be TRBD1 (5 bases). The CDR3 is 14 amino acids. Germline V gene data show CDR1 as LNHDA and CDR2 as SQIVND (reference sequence). V gave up 4 bases and J gave up 8 bases, with 17 bases separating them. The CDR3: CASSTPARHRGYTF. The CDR3 bases are TGTGCCAGTAGTACCCCCGCCAGACACAGGGGCTACACCTTC.

The rearrangement uses TRBV4-3 and TRBJ2-5, with 12 bases aligning to TRBD2. V trimming: 1 base; J trimming: 0 bases; junction bases outside the gene matches: 3. CDR1 and CDR2 from the germline V gene are LGHNA and YSLEER. CDR3 length: 17 amino acids. The CDR3 spells CASSQAGLAGNQETQYF. The CDR3, as DNA: TGCGCCAGCAGCCAAGCGGGACTAGCGGGTAACCAAGAGACCCAGTACTTC.

As to this clone: One junction end does not reproduce the germline sequence, and a read error may be involved. The chain has TRBV6-1 and TRBJ1-6; 12 nucleotides agree with TRBD1. The germline V gene has CDR1 MNHNS and CDR2 SASEGT. The CDR3 extends over 15 amino acids. The CDR3 loop is CASREGTGGSSPLHF. CDR3 bases: TGTGCCAGCAGGGAAGGGACAGGGGGCTCTTCACCCCTCCACTTT.

CDR3: CASSYLGTGNTEAFF. The CDR3 nucleotides read TGTGCCAGCAGTTACTTGGGGACAGGGAACACTGAAGCTTTCTTT. The chain recombines TRBV6-5 with TRBJ1-1, with 8 positions matching TRBD1. This CDR3 spans 15 amino acids. Trimming removed 1 base from V and 1 base from J; junction bases left unmatched: 2. Germline CDR1 is MNHEY and CDR2 is SVGAGI.

The J gene is TRBJ2-1, the V gene TRBV30; 9 bases agree with TRBD2. The CDR3 has 15 amino acids. The V segment lost 1 base and the J segment 6 bases; nucleotides outside the gene matches: 7. The germline V gene encodes CDR1 GTSNPN and CDR2 SVGIG (reference sequence). CDR3 nucleotide sequence: TGTGCCTGGAGTGGTTTAGCGGGGGCCACCAATGAGCAGTTCTTC. This codes for CAWSGLAGATNEQFF.

V is TRBV7-8 and J is TRBJ2-7, with a weak D call TRBD1 (6 bases). CDR3 length equals 15 residues. Germline lookup yields CDR1 SGHVS and CDR2 FQNEAQ. V lost 6 bases and J 2 bases, leaving 17 bases between the germline ends. CDR3 amino acids: CASRPRWDIPYEQYF. DNA of the CDR3: TGTGCCAGCAGACCCCGCTGGGACATTCCCTACGAGCAGTACTTC.

This rearrangement joins TRBV19 to TRBJ1-5; D unresolved. The CDR3 has 12 residues. The germline V gene has CDR1 LNHDA and CDR2 SQIVND (reference sequence). The V gene lost 6 bases and the J gene lost 5 bases, with 8 bases spanning the gap. The CDR3 bases are TGTGCCAGTAGACCCCCGGATCAGCCCCAGCATTTT. Amino acid sequence: CASRPPDQPQHF.

This clone was counted once. The chain combines TRBV7-2 with TRBJ1-1, with D possibly TRBD1 on 5 matching bases. Trimming took 6 bases from V and 5 from J, leaving 13 bases between them. The CDR3 loop spans 13 amino acids. The germline CDR1 and CDR2 sequences are SGHTA and FQGNSA. The CDR3 spells CASRLGRGTEAFF. CDR3 DNA sequence: TGTGCCAGCAGGCTGGGACGGGGGACTGAAGCTTTCTTT.

V is TRBV6-5 and J is TRBJ1-2, with TRBD1 matching 7 bases. V lost 7 bases, J lost 3 bases, and 8 bases stayed unmatched. The CDR3 is made up of 14 amino acids. CDR1 MNHEY and CDR2 SVGAGI come from the germline V gene. This CDR3 reads CASIPGTAHYGYTF. CDR3 nucleotides: TGTGCCAGCATTCCTGGGACAGCCCACTATGGCTACACCTTC.

This chain connects TRBV6-5 to TRBJ2-3; 8 bases fit TRBD1. CDR1 MNHEY and CDR2 SVGAGI come from the germline V gene. The CDR3 totals 15 residues. V lost 5 bases to trimming and J lost 0 bases; unmatched junction nucleotides: 4. Written as DNA, the CDR3 is TGTGCCAGCAGTCGGACAGGGCCTAGCACAGATACGCAGTATTTT. It encodes CASSRTGPSTDTQYF.

The J gene is TRBJ2-5, the V gene TRBV5-1, with TRBD1 matching 8 bases. V lost 4 bases to trimming and J lost 7 bases; unmatched junction nucleotides: 12. The CDR3 covers 15 residues. Germline V gene lookup returns CDR1 SGHRS and CDR2 YFSETQ. CDR3 bases: TGCGCCAGCAGCGGGACAGGTTTGGGCATAGGGACCCAGTACTTC. It translates to CASSGTGLGIGTQYF.

The chain couples TRBV18 to TRBJ1-1, with a possible D match to TRBD1 (5 bases). Germline CDR1 is KGHSH and CDR2 is LQKENI. The CDR3 is 14 residues long. Trimming stripped 4 bases from V and 0 bases from J, with 9 bases between. The CDR3 region has the DNA TGTGCCAGCTCACTTGCAGGGATGAACACTGAAGCTTTCTTT. It codes for CASSLAGMNTEAFF.

This clone turned up a few times. As DNA, the CDR3 is TGCGCCAGCAGCTTGGGCCCGAGGACAGGGGGAACCGGGGAGCTGTTTTTT. Translated, it gives CASSLGPRTGGTGELFF. This chain connects TRBV5-1 to TRBJ2-2; 10 bases are shared with TRBD1. The CDR3 runs 17 residues. Trimming removed 0 bases from V and 5 bases from J; junction bases left unmatched: 7. Germline values: CDR1 SGHRS, CDR2 YFSETQ.

The CDR3 coding sequence is TGTGCCAGCAGCTACATTGGACAGTACGAGCAGTACTTC. Its protein product is CASSYIGQYEQYF. J is TRBJ2-7 and V is TRBV5-4; D is perhaps TRBD1 (6 bases). Trimming left V 3 bases short and J 4 bases short, with 11 bases between. The CDR3 runs 13 residues. In germline, CDR1 is SGHNT, CDR2 YYREEE (reference sequence). Combining the CDR3 with reference TRBV5-4 and TRBJ2-7 gives the whole variable domain ETGVTQSPTHLIKTRGQQVTLRCSSQSGHNTVSWYQQALGQGPQFIFQYYREEENGRGNFPPRFSGLQFPNYSSELNVNALELDDSALYLCASSYIGQYEQYFGPGTRLTVT.

This chain uses TRBV19 with TRBJ1-2; D unresolved. From germline, CDR1 is LNHDA and CDR2 SQIVND (reference sequence). This CDR3 has 17 amino acids. Trimming took off 4 bases at V and 2 bases at J, with 20 bases between the two ends. CDR3 in amino acids: CASSTTSYSGLNYGYTF. Here the CDR3 DNA reads TGTGCCAGTAGTACAACCTCCTACAGCGGCCTAAACTATGGCTACACCTTC.

The CDR3 DNA reads TGTGCCAGCAGCAAATCCCAGAGCGCTAATTCACCCCTCCACTTT. It yields the protein CASSKSQSANSPLHF. This chain uses TRBV28 with TRBJ1-6; D not certain. Germline CDR1 MDHEN, CDR2 SYDVKM. The CDR3 extends over 15 amino acids. Trimming pared 6 bases from V and 6 bases from J, leaving 15 bases between.

The chain couples TRBV19 to TRBJ2-1; 7 positions agree with TRBD2. V lost 3 bases to trimming and J lost 0 bases; unmatched junction nucleotides: 2. Germline V gives CDR1 LNHDA, CDR2 SQIVND (reference sequence). The CDR3 is made up of 15 amino acids. The DNA for the CDR3 is TGTGCCAGTAGTATCGGGGGGTTCTCCTACAATGAGCAGTTCTTC. Translated: CASSIGGFSYNEQFF. Full variable domain (remainder filled in from reference TRBV19 and TRBJ2-1): DGGITQSPKYLFRKEGQNVTLSCEQNLNHDAMYWYRQDPGQGLRLIYYSQIVNDFQKGDIAEGYSVSREKKESFPLTVTSAQKNPTAFYLCASSIGGFSYNEQFFGPGTRLTVL.

The V gene is TRBV5-1, the J gene TRBJ2-2; D is uncertain. The CDR3 covers 13 residues. Germline CDR1 is SGHRS and CDR2 is YFSETQ. Trimming cost V 3 bases and J 1 base, with 4 bases left between them. The CDR3 DNA follows: TGCGCCAGCAGCTCTCGGAACACCGGGGAGCTGTTTTTT. Protein sequence: CASSSRNTGELFF.

V and J are TRBV6-5 and TRBJ1-5; D is perhaps TRBD1 (5 bases). V lost 10 bases, J lost 0 bases, and 10 bases lay in between. Germline CDR1 MNHEY, CDR2 SVGAGI. The length of the CDR3 is 13 residues. The CDR3 DNA reads TGTGCCACCGCAAGGGGTAGCAATCAGCCCCAGCATTTT. The encoded protein is CATARGSNQPQHF.

This chain joins TRBV6-6 and TRBJ1-2; possible D gene TRBD1, 5 bases. Trimming removed 3 bases from V and 4 bases from J, with 12 bases in between. Germline values: CDR1 MNHNY, CDR2 SVGAGI (reference sequence). CDR3 length: 14 amino acids. This CDR3 reads CASSYAGPRYGYTF. DNA of the CDR3: TGTGCCAGCAGTTATGCAGGGCCTCGCTATGGCTACACCTTC.

J is TRBJ2-1 and V is TRBV7-2, with TRBD2 matching 9 bases. Germline CDR1 is SGHTA and CDR2 is FQGNSA. This CDR3 is 14 amino acids long. Trimming at V came to 5 bases and at J to 8 bases, leaving 7 bases not matched to a gene. The CDR3 is CASSISGGRDEQFF. DNA of the CDR3: TGTGCCAGCAGCATTAGCGGGGGAAGGGATGAGCAGTTCTTC.

V is TRBV11-2 and J is TRBJ1-6; the D gene is possibly TRBD1 (6 bases). The CDR3 is 20 residues long. Per germline, CDR1 SGHAT and CDR2 FQNNGV. V lost 0 bases and J lost 10, with 28 bases in between. The CDR3 loop reads CASSLDFNAGGASLGSPLHF. The CDR3 DNA sequence: TGTGCCAGCAGCTTAGATTTTAATGCTGGGGGGGCGAGTCTAGGATCACCCCTCCACTTT.

This clone was detected a few times. V usage is TRBV7-9 and J usage is TRBJ1-1, with 10 bases identical to TRBD1. J gave up 3 bases and V 5 bases, and 6 bases lay outside the gene matches. Germline values: CDR1 SEHNR, CDR2 FQNEAQ (reference sequence). This CDR3 is built from 15 residues. CDR3 sequence (DNA): TGTGCCAGCAGCCCAAGGACAGGGGGGGACACTGAAGCTTTCTTT. Residues: CASSPRTGGDTEAFF.

The V call is TRBV4-3, the J call TRBJ1-2; D may be TRBD1 (5 bases). Per germline, CDR1 LGHNA and CDR2 YSLEER. Trimming stripped 4 bases from V and 4 bases from J, with 19 bases between. The CDR3 has 16 amino acids. The CDR3 spells CASSRVQTALPYGYTF. DNA of the CDR3: TGCGCCAGCAGCCGGGTACAGACAGCACTGCCCTATGGCTACACCTTC.